These 4 T cell receptor beta chains share one sample of origin, sequenced in a study of OX40 agonist ivuxolimab in advanced cancers. Using immunoSEQ multiplex PCR, the repertoire was profiled, and TCRdb retains in-frame clones only, with some absent. Counted here are under 75,000 clones, roughly 90% occurring once; the ten biggest clones make up less than 10%. Sequences were derived from CD4+ or CD8+ T cells sorted from blood, sampled in a trial of the OX40 agonist ivuxolimab. The receptors shown here come from an adult with an advanced solid tumor such as melanoma, head and neck, liver or kidney cancer.

V usage is TRBV29-1 and J usage is TRBJ1-4, with 7 bases identical to TRBD1. The V gene's germline CDR1 is SQVTM and CDR2 ANQGSEA. V lost 5 bases, J lost 4 bases, and 7 bases stayed unmatched. This CDR3 region has 14 residues. This CDR3 is CSVTRQGGNEKLFF. CDR3 bases: TGCAGCGTTACGAGACAGGGAGGTAATGAAAAACTGTTTTTT.

This rearrangement joins TRBV6-4 to TRBJ2-4, with unresolved D. The CDR3 spans 12 residues. CDR1 is MRHNA, CDR2 SNTAGT, per germline. The V end was cut by 2 bases, the J end by 9 bases, with 8 bases between. The CDR3 reads CASSDPFGIQYF. CDR3 sequence (DNA): TGTGCCAGCAGTGACCCTTTTGGCATTCAGTACTTC.

V gene TRBV5-6 combines with J gene TRBJ1-5; 9 bases are a match to TRBD1. Per germline, CDR1 SGHDT and CDR2 YYEEEE. This CDR3 contains 15 residues. With 0 bases clipped from V and 7 bases from J, the junction kept 5 bases outside the gene matches. The CDR3 protein is CASSLEGQGYQPQHF. CDR3 nucleotide sequence: TGTGCCAGCAGCTTGGAGGGACAGGGCTACCAGCCCCAGCATTTT.

The V call is TRBV10-3, the J call TRBJ2-7; D gene uncertain. This CDR3 is built from 13 residues. The germline gives CDR1 ENHRY, CDR2 SYGVKD. V lost 0 bases and J 2 bases, leaving 5 bases between the germline ends. The CDR3 region is CAISESTAYEQYF. CDR3 in DNA: TGTGCCATCAGTGAGTCGACGGCCTACGAGCAGTACTTC.